Listed below are T cell receptor beta chains from one sample, sequenced in a study of blood T cell repertoires in COVID-19. Here immunoSEQ multiplex PCR was the method, and the copy in TCRdb shows in-frame clones only, minus some. The repertoire holds 120,000 or so clones, with 75% to 90% as singletons. Input material: peripheral blood. These receptors were taken from a man between 70 and 80 years old with active or convalescent COVID-19. The CDR3 runs from the conserved cysteine through the conserved F or W. The order of the fields is J gene, D gene, V gene, clone size, CDR3 protein, CDR3 DNA. A D gene is named only where the DNA matches it firmly. Where a row states a size, it is once, few, many or the class of an expanded clone; other rows omit it.

j_call: TRBJ2-1
d_call: TRBD2
v_call: TRBV19
clone_size: NA
cdr3_aa: CASSLRTSGYNEQFF
cdr3_nt: TGTGCCAGTAGCTTAAGGACTAGCGGTTACAATGAGCAGTTCTTC

j_call: TRBJ1-1
d_call: NA
v_call: TRBV2
clone_size: NA
cdr3_aa: CASSVGTYTEAFF
cdr3_nt: TGTGCCAGCAGTGTTGGTACATACACTGAAGCTTTCTTT

j_call: TRBJ1-2
d_call: NA
v_call: TRBV14
clone_size: NA
cdr3_aa: CASSQDSPERLYGYTF
cdr3_nt: TGTGCCAGCAGCCAAGATTCGCCAGAACGACTCTATGGCTACACCTTC

j_call: TRBJ2-6
d_call: NA
v_call: TRBV28
clone_size: NA
cdr3_aa: CASSLPLSSGANVLTF
cdr3_nt: TGTGCCAGCAGTTTACCCCTGTCGTCTGGGGCCAACGTCCTGACTTTC

j_call: TRBJ2-1
d_call: TRBD2
v_call: TRBV5-1
clone_size: NA
cdr3_aa: CASGGGGTYNEQFF
cdr3_nt: TGCGCCAGCGGGGGGGGAGGCACCTACAATGAGCAGTTCTTC

j_call: TRBJ2-1
d_call: TRBD2
v_call: TRBV5-1
clone_size: NA
cdr3_aa: CASSLSSGRAYNEQFF
cdr3_nt: TGCGCCAGCAGCTTGAGTAGCGGGAGGGCCTACAATGAGCAGTTCTTC

j_call: TRBJ2-1
d_call: TRBD2
v_call: TRBV27
clone_size: NA
cdr3_aa: CASSLWTSGRTYNEQFF
cdr3_nt: TGTGCCAGCAGTTTATGGACTAGCGGGAGGACCTACAATGAGCAGTTCTTC

j_call: TRBJ2-3
d_call: NA
v_call: TRBV23-1
clone_size: NA
cdr3_aa: CASSQSEPRYSTDTQYF
cdr3_nt: TGCGCCAGCAGTCAATCCGAGCCCCGATATAGCACAGATACGCAGTATTTT

j_call: TRBJ1-1
d_call: NA
v_call: TRBV27
clone_size: NA
cdr3_aa: CASQGHMNTEAFF
cdr3_nt: TGTGCCAGCCAAGGACACATGAACACTGAAGCTTTCTTT

j_call: TRBJ1-6
d_call: NA
v_call: TRBV11-2
clone_size: NA
cdr3_aa: CASSLGTASPLHF
cdr3_nt: TGTGCCAGCAGCTTAGGAACTGCTTCACCCCTCCACTTT

j_call: TRBJ2-7
d_call: NA
v_call: TRBV6-5
clone_size: once
cdr3_aa: CASSYGQGPNEQYF
cdr3_nt: TGTGCCAGCAGTTACGGCCAGGGCCCCAACGAGCAGTACTTC

j_call: TRBJ1-5
d_call: TRBD1
v_call: TRBV5-1
clone_size: few
cdr3_aa: CASSLEGTGQPQHF
cdr3_nt: TGCGCCAGCAGCTTGGAGGGGACAGGACAGCCCCAGCATTTT

j_call: TRBJ2-1
d_call: TRBD2
v_call: TRBV6-5
clone_size: NA
cdr3_aa: CASSTPSGSNEQFF
cdr3_nt: TGTGCCAGCAGTACCCCTAGCGGGAGCAATGAGCAGTTCTTC

j_call: TRBJ2-5
d_call: TRBD2
v_call: TRBV3-1/TRBV3-2
clone_size: NA
cdr3_aa: CASSQDLGLAVETQYF
cdr3_nt: TGTGCCAGCAGCCAAGATCTGGGACTAGCAGTAGAGACCCAGTACTTC

j_call: TRBJ2-1
d_call: TRBD1
v_call: TRBV9
clone_size: NA
cdr3_aa: CASSVTGHGGNEQFF
cdr3_nt: TGTGCCAGCAGCGTGACAGGGCATGGGGGCAATGAGCAGTTCTTC

j_call: TRBJ2-5
d_call: TRBD1
v_call: TRBV7-9
clone_size: NA
cdr3_aa: CASSLGTGRETQYF
cdr3_nt: TGTGCCAGCAGCCTTGGGACAGGGAGAGAGACCCAGTACTTC

j_call: TRBJ2-5
d_call: NA
v_call: TRBV19
clone_size: NA
cdr3_aa: CASSIGGSQETQYF
cdr3_nt: TGTGCCAGTAGTATAGGAGGCAGTCAGGAGACCCAGTACTTC

j_call: TRBJ1-4
d_call: NA
v_call: TRBV5-6
clone_size: once
cdr3_aa: CASSLGAPPEKLFF
cdr3_nt: TGTGCCAGCAGCTTGGGCGCCCCACCTGAAAAACTGTTTTTT

j_call: TRBJ1-1
d_call: NA
v_call: TRBV11-2
clone_size: NA
cdr3_aa: CASTPLGGYLMNTEAFF
cdr3_nt: TGTGCCAGCACCCCCCTCGGAGGGTACCTTATGAACACTGAAGCTTTCTTT

j_call: TRBJ2-3
d_call: TRBD1
v_call: TRBV11-3
clone_size: NA
cdr3_aa: CASSFLSGGDTQYF
cdr3_nt: TGTGCCAGCAGCTTCCTTTCAGGGGGAGATACGCAGTATTTT

j_call: TRBJ2-7
d_call: NA
v_call: TRBV3-1/TRBV3-2
clone_size: NA
cdr3_aa: CASSQAVNEQYF
cdr3_nt: TGTGCCAGCAGCCAGGCGGTAAACGAGCAGTACTTC

j_call: TRBJ1-5
d_call: TRBD1
v_call: TRBV28
clone_size: once
cdr3_aa: CASRKQGASNQPQHF
cdr3_nt: TGTGCCAGCAGAAAACAGGGGGCTAGCAATCAGCCCCAGCATTTT

j_call: TRBJ2-7
d_call: TRBD1
v_call: TRBV28
clone_size: many
cdr3_aa: CASSVLDRNSYEQYF
cdr3_nt: TGTGCCAGCAGTGTTCTGGACAGGAATTCCTACGAGCAGTACTTC

j_call: TRBJ1-1
d_call: NA
v_call: TRBV19
clone_size: NA
cdr3_aa: CASSIDQRGGPEAFF
cdr3_nt: TGTGCCAGTAGTATAGATCAGAGGGGGGGTCCTGAAGCTTTCTTT

j_call: TRBJ2-2
d_call: NA
v_call: TRBV24-1
clone_size: NA
cdr3_aa: CATRGRLANTNTGELFF
cdr3_nt: TGTGCCACCCGAGGGAGGCTAGCGAATACGAACACCGGGGAGCTGTTTTTT